These 3 T cell receptor beta chains originate from one sample sequenced in a study of chemoradiotherapy in HPV16-positive cancers. The protocol was immunoSEQ multiplex PCR, while the TCRdb copy is restricted to in-frame clones and leaves out a portion. This sample has some 6,000 clones; around 73% occur once, and the top ten carry 15% to 20%. This material was obtained from a patient who underwent chemoradiotherapy. The origin of the receptors is a human donor with HPV-associated anogenital cancer.

This chain uses TRBV7-2 with TRBJ1-5, with D perhaps matching TRBD1 (6 bases). CDR1 and CDR2 from the germline V gene are SGHTA and FQGNSA. This CDR3 is 15 amino acids long. The germline V and J ends were trimmed by 5 bases and 3 bases, with 14 bases remaining between them. CDR3 sequence: CASSAYRAPNQPQHF. In DNA, the CDR3 is TGTGCCAGCAGCGCGTACAGGGCTCCCAATCAGCCCCAGCATTTT. The entire variable domain, with the rest obtained from reference TRBV7-2 and TRBJ1-5, is as follows: GAGVSQSPSNKVTEKGKDVELRCDPISGHTALYWYRQSLGQGLEFLIYFQGNSAPDKSGLPSDRFSAERTGGSVSTLTIQRTQQEDSAVYLCASSAYRAPNQPQHFGDGTRLSIL.

For the CDR3, the DNA is TGTGCCAGCTCACCATCGGCTCGGGACAGCGCTAACTATGGCTACACCTTC. Protein product: CASSPSARDSANYGYTF. The chain couples TRBV18 to TRBJ1-2, with 7 bases lining up with TRBD1. This CDR3 has 17 amino acids. Germline values: CDR1 KGHSH, CDR2 LQKENI. The ends lost 2 bases at V and 0 bases at J; junction bases unmatched: 9.

The V gene is TRBV7-2, the J gene TRBJ1-6; weak D call: TRBD1 (5 bases). The ends were cut back, 1 base at V and 10 bases at J, with 5 bases in the middle. Germline V gives CDR1 SGHTA, CDR2 FQGNSA. This CDR3 is 12 amino acids long. The CDR3 sequence: CASSLGGSPLHF. The CDR3 coding sequence is TGTGCCAGCAGCTTAGGGGGGTCACCCCTCCACTTT.